This T cell receptor beta chain was identified in a study of blood T cell repertoires in COVID-19. Study summary: T cells, B-cell-depleted T cells, or PBMCs provided the cDNA or gDNA that served as material.

V dropped 1 base and J dropped 7; count of bases not matched to a gene: 10. Germline CDR1 and CDR2: SGHRS and YFSETQ. The CDR3 loop spans 17 amino acids. Method: immunoSEQ multiplex PCR; TCRdb's copy keeps in-frame clones and lacks some. The sample carries some 390,000 clones, approximately 90% recorded once. In assigning cohorts, the study relied on participant-reported clinical history. The receptor was derived from a man younger than 40 who had recovered from COVID-19. The J gene is TRBJ2-1, the V gene TRBV5-1; 11 bases align to TRBD2. The sequencing sample was made of PBMCs or T cells enriched from blood (not recorded which). The CDR3 sequence: CASSLSLGTSGPNEQFF. The CDR3 DNA follows: TGCGCCAGCAGCTTGAGTCTTGGGACTAGCGGTCCGAATGAGCAGTTCTTC. The variable domain in full, with the rest retrieved from reference TRBV5-1 and TRBJ2-1, is KAGVTQTPRYLIKTRGQQVTLSCSPISGHRSVSWYQQTPGQGLQFLFEYFSETQRNKGNFPGRFSGRQFSNSRSEMNVSTLELGDSALYLCASSLSLGTSGPNEQFFGPGTRLTVL.